The 20 T cell receptor beta chains below were found in one sample sequenced in a study of control samples from healthy donors and cancer patients. Here immunoSEQ multiplex PCR was the method, and the copy in TCRdb shows in-frame clones only, minus some. Of 130,000 or so clones in the sample, around nine tenths were seen once. Material: blood. These receptors were obtained from a man in his late teens or twenties in good health.

The genes are TRBV5-4 and TRBJ2-5; TRBD2 agrees at 10 bases. Germline CDR1 reads SGHNT; CDR2 reads YYREEE (reference sequence). J was trimmed by 1 base and V by 3 bases; bases with no gene match: 6. This CDR3 contains 16 residues. The CDR3 reads CASSSTSGEPQETQYF. CDR3 DNA: TGTGCCAGCAGCTCCACTAGCGGGGAACCCCAAGAGACCCAGTACTTC.

V usage is TRBV12-3 or TRBV12-4 and J usage is TRBJ1-2; no clear D. The length of the CDR3 is 13 residues. V dropped 5 bases and J dropped 8 bases, with 15 bases sitting between them. CDR3 sequence reads: CASSLSSGWGYTF. As DNA, the CDR3 is TGTGCCAGCAGTCTCTCGTCGGGTTGGGGCTACACCTTC.

V gene TRBV11-2 combines with J gene TRBJ2-2; D might be TRBD2 (6 bases). The CDR3 sequence is 17 residues long. V was trimmed by 1 base and J by 4 bases, leaving 16 bases between them. Germline V lookup: CDR1 SGHAT, CDR2 FQNNGV. DNA of the CDR3: TGTGCCAGCAGCTTAGGAAGAGGGCAGGGAGGCACCGGGGAGCTGTTTTTT. As protein: CASSLGRGQGGTGELFF.

The rearrangement joins TRBV7-9 to TRBJ1-1; 7 nucleotides align to TRBD1. The V and J ends lost 4 bases and 11 bases, in that order; junction bases with no gene match: 7. The CDR3 is 12 residues long. Germline lookup yields CDR1 SEHNR and CDR2 FQNEAQ (reference sequence). The CDR3: CASSSSQGDAFF. Here the CDR3 DNA reads TGTGCCAGCAGCTCTTCCCAGGGGGATGCTTTCTTT.

J is TRBJ2-3 and V is TRBV6-2 or TRBV6-3; 11 bases are shared with TRBD2. This CDR3 spans 15 amino acids. The ends lost 4 bases at V and 6 bases at J; junction bases unmatched: 6. Germline CDR1 reads MNHEY; CDR2 reads SVGEGT. The CDR3 spells CASSLAGGQADTQYF. CDR3 in DNA: TGTGCCAGCAGTTTAGCGGGGGGGCAGGCGGATACGCAGTATTTT.

A single count supports this clone. The chain is built from TRBV6-6 and TRBJ1-4; 9 bases align to TRBD1. With 0 bases clipped from V and 8 bases from J, the junction kept 7 bases outside the gene matches. Germline-derived CDR1 and CDR2 are MNHNY and SVGAGI (reference sequence). The CDR3 is 16 amino acids. CDR3 protein: CASSYSDGTGREKLFF. The CDR3 coding sequence is TGTGCCAGCAGTTACTCCGATGGGACAGGGAGAGAAAAACTGTTTTTT.

The CDR3 is CASSRAPGQGGYMNTEAFF. The CDR3 DNA sequence: TGTGCCAGCAGCCGAGCCCCGGGACAGGGGGGGTACATGAACACTGAAGCTTTCTTT. The V and J genes are TRBV5-4 and TRBJ1-1; 11 bases are shared with TRBD1. V dropped 4 bases and J dropped 0; count of bases not matched to a gene: 14. Germline-derived CDR1 and CDR2 are SGHNT and YYREEE (reference sequence). This CDR3 has 19 residues.

The CDR3 DNA sequence: TGTGCCAGCAGAGTAGGTGTCAGGAGGAACACTGAAGCTTTCTTT. This sequence encodes CASRVGVRRNTEAFF. The V gene is TRBV6-5, the J gene TRBJ1-1, with unresolved D. The CDR3 runs 15 residues. CDR1 and CDR2 from the germline V gene are MNHEY and SVGAGI. Trimming removed 6 bases at V and 1 base at J, with 15 bases between.

The V gene is TRBV7-9, the J gene TRBJ1-2, with D maybe TRBD1 (6 bases). CDR1 SEHNR and CDR2 FQNEAQ come from the germline V gene (reference sequence). The length of the CDR3 is 18 residues. V was cut by 6 bases and J by 6 bases, with 29 bases left in between. The CDR3 region has the DNA TGTGCCAGCAGACCGGGGGCAGGGGTACCACCCACTGGGGATGGCTACACCTTC. This sequence encodes CASRPGAGVPPTGDGYTF. Full variable domain (outside the CDR3, taken from reference TRBV7-9 and TRBJ1-2): DTGVSQNPRHKITKRGQNVTFRCDPISEHNRLYWYRQTLGQGPEFLTYFQNEAQLEKSRLLSDRFSAERPKGSFSTLEIQRTEQGDSAMYLCASRPGAGVPPTGDGYTFGSGTRLTVV.

Note on this clone: Other DNA sequences of this sample code for an identical CDR3. CDR3 nucleotide sequence: TGTGCCAGTAGTATAGACAGCTCCTATAATTCACCCCTCCACTTT. The encoded protein is CASSIDSSYNSPLHF. The chain employs TRBV19 and TRBJ1-6; D is uncertain. The V end was cut by 0 bases, the J end by 0 bases, with 3 bases between. This CDR3 has 15 residues. CDR1 is LNHDA and CDR2 is SQIVND in the germline V gene (reference sequence).

The chain uses TRBV18 and TRBJ1-1; D is undetermined. Trimming cost V 2 bases and J 1 base, with 8 bases left between them. The CDR3 spans 14 residues. Germline lookup yields CDR1 KGHSH and CDR2 LQKENI. The CDR3: CASSPFRRNTEAFF. Here the CDR3 DNA reads TGTGCCAGCTCACCATTTCGTAGGAACACTGAAGCTTTCTTT.

The J gene is TRBJ1-1, the V gene TRBV6-6; 9 bases align to TRBD1. Germline CDR1 MNHNY, CDR2 SVGAGI (reference sequence). The ends lost 5 bases at V and 4 bases at J; junction bases unmatched: 11. The CDR3 is 16 amino acids. CDR3 sequence: CASSPGQGRWGTEAFF. CDR3 nucleotide sequence: TGTGCCAGCAGTCCGGGACAGGGCCGGTGGGGCACTGAAGCTTTCTTT.

This sequence joins TRBV5-1 and TRBJ2-7; perhaps TRBD1 as D (5 bases). CDR3 length: 16 residues. CDR1 SGHRS and CDR2 YFSETQ come from the germline V gene. V was clipped by 4 bases and J by 3 bases, with 20 bases between them. The CDR3 DNA is TGCGCCAGCAGCCCTTTATACAGGATAGAAGTCTACGAGCAGTACTTC. Translating it yields CASSPLYRIEVYEQYF.

The rearrangement joins TRBV14 to TRBJ2-5; the match to TRBD2 covers 9 bases. The V gene's germline CDR1 is SGHDN and CDR2 FVKESK. This CDR3 is built from 14 residues. V gave up 2 bases and J gave up 4 bases; unmatched junction bases: 2. The CDR3 sequence is CASSQLAGTETQYF. CDR3 sequence (DNA): TGTGCCAGCAGCCAACTAGCGGGGACAGAGACCCAGTACTTC.

The gene calls are TRBV4-1 and TRBJ2-7; TRBD2 is a possible D gene (5 bases). Germline CDR1 MGHRA, CDR2 YSYEKL. V lost 4 bases and J 2 bases, leaving 15 bases between the germline ends. The CDR3 covers 15 residues. In DNA, the CDR3 is TGCGCCAGCAGCCCTCGCCGGGGATCCCCCTACGAGCAGTACTTC. It specifies CASSPRRGSPYEQYF.

The rearrangement links TRBV7-2 to TRBJ2-3; TRBD1 might be the D (5 bases). Trimming removed 1 base from V and 4 bases from J, with 12 bases in between. The CDR3 covers 15 residues. Germline assignment: CDR1 SGHTA and CDR2 FQGNSA. The CDR3 nucleotides are TGTGCCAGCAGCTTAGACAGGTCCCAAGCAGATACGCAGTATTTT. Protein product: CASSLDRSQADTQYF.

The gene calls are TRBV2 and TRBJ1-3; no clear D gene. The ends were cut back, 6 bases at V and 2 bases at J, with 11 bases in the middle. The CDR3 is 14 residues long. The germline V gene encodes CDR1 SNHLY and CDR2 FYNNEI. CDR3 sequence reads: CASRTTSPGNTIYF. The CDR3 coding sequence is TGTGCCAGCAGAACAACATCCCCTGGAAACACCATATATTTT.

The rearrangement joins TRBV30 to TRBJ1-2, with unresolved D. Germline V gene sequence: CDR1 GTSNPN, CDR2 SVGIG (reference sequence). The CDR3 loop spans 13 amino acids. V shed 0 bases and J shed 3 bases, with 8 bases lying between them. DNA of the CDR3: TGTGCCTGGAGTGTACTGGTAGACTATGGCTACACCTTC. Encoded protein: CAWSVLVDYGYTF. The complete variable domain, with remaining parts taken from reference TRBV30 and TRBJ1-2, reads SQTIHQWPATLVQPVGSPLSLECTVEGTSNPNLYWYRQAAGRGLQLLFYSVGIGQISSEVPQNLSASRPQDRQFILSSKKLLLSDSGFYLCAWSVLVDYGYTFGSGTRLTVV.

The chain recombines TRBV11-2 with TRBJ2-1; 7 bases are shared with TRBD2. CDR3 length: 14 residues. V shed 1 base and J 3 bases; nucleotides not matched to a gene: 0. The germline V gene encodes CDR1 SGHAT and CDR2 FQNNGV. This CDR3 is CASSLGTSYNEQFF. Here the CDR3 DNA reads TGTGCCAGCAGCTTAGGGACTAGCTACAATGAGCAGTTCTTC.

This sequence joins TRBV29-1 and TRBJ1-2; D may be TRBD1 (5 bases). With 5 bases removed from V and 5 bases from J, the gap between germline ends came to 15 bases. The CDR3 is made up of 13 amino acids. The germline CDR1 and CDR2 sequences are SQVTM and ANQGSEA. For the CDR3, the DNA is TGCAGCGTTTTGGACACTACCGGGTATGGCTACACCTTC. This encodes CSVLDTTGYGYTF.